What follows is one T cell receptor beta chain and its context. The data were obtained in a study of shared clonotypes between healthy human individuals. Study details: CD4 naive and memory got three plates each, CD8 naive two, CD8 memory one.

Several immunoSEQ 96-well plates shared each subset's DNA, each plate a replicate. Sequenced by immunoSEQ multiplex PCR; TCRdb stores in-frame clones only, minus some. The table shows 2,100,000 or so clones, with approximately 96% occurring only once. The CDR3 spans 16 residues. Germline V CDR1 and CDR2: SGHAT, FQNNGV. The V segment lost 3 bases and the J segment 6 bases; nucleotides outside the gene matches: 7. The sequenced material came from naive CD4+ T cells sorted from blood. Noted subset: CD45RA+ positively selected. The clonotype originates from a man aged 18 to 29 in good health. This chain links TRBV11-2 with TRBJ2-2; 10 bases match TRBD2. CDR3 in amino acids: CASSLTTLAGAGELFF. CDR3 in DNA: TGTGCCAGCAGCTTGACCACCCTAGCGGGAGCCGGGGAGCTGTTTTTT.